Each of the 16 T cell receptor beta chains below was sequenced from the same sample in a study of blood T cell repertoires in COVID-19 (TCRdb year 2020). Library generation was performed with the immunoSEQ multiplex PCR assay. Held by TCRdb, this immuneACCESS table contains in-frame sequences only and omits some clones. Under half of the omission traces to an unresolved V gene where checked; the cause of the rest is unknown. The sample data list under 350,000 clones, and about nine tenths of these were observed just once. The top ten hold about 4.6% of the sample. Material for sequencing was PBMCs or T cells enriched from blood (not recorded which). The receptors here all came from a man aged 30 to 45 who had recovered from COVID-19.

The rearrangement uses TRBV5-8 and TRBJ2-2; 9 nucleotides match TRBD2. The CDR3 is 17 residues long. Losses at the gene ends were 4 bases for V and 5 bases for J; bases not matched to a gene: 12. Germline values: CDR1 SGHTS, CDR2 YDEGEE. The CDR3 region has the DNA TGTGCCAGCAGCAAACTCTCAGCGGGGGGAAAAACCGGGGAGCTGTTTTTT. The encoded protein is CASSKLSAGGKTGELFF.

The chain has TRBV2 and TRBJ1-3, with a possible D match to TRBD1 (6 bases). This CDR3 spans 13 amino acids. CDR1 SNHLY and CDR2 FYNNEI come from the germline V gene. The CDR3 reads CVVQGQSGNTIYF. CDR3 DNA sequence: TGTGTCGTCCAGGGGCAGTCTGGAAACACCATATATTTT.

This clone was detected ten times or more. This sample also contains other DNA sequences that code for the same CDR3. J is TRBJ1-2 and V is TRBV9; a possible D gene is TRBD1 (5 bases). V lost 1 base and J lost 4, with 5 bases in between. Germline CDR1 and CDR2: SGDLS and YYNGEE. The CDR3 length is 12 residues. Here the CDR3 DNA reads TGTGCCAGCAGCGTAAGGGGCTATGGCTACACCTTC. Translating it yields CASSVRGYGYTF.

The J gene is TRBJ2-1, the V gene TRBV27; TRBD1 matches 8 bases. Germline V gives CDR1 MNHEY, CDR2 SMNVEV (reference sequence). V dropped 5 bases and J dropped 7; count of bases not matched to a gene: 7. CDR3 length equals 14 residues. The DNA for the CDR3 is TGTGCCAGCAGTCAAGGACAGGGTTGGAATGAGCAGTTCTTC. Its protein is CASSQGQGWNEQFF.

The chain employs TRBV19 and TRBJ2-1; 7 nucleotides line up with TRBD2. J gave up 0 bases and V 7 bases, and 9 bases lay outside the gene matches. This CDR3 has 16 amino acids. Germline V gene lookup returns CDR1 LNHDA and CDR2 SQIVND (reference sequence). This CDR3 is CASTPFGGSSYNEQFF. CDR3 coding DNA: TGTGCCAGTACCCCATTCGGCGGGAGCTCCTACAATGAGCAGTTCTTC.

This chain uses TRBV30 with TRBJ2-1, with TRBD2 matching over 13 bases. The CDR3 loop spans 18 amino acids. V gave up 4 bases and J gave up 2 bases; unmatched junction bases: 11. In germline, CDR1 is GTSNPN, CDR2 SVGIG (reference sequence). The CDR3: CAWTMGLAGTLPYNEQFF. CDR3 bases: TGTGCCTGGACAATGGGACTAGCGGGGACCCTTCCCTACAATGAGCAGTTCTTC. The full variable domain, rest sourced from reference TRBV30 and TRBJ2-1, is SQTIHQWPATLVQPVGSPLSLECTVEGTSNPNLYWYRQAAGRGLQLLFYSVGIGQISSEVPQNLSASRPQDRQFILSSKKLLLSDSGFYLCAWTMGLAGTLPYNEQFFGPGTRLTVL.

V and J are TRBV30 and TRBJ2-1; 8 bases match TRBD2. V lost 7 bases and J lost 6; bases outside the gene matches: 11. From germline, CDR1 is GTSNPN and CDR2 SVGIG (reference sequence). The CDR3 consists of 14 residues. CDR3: CASFGGGLGNEQFF. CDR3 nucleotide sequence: TGTGCCTCGTTCGGGGGGGGACTCGGCAATGAGCAGTTCTTC.

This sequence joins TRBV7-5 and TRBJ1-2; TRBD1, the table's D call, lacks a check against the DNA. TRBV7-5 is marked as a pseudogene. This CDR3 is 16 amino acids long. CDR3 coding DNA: TGTGCCAGGAACTTACAGGGGGCCTCTTCCTACTATGGCTACACCTTC. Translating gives CARNLQGASSYYGYTF.

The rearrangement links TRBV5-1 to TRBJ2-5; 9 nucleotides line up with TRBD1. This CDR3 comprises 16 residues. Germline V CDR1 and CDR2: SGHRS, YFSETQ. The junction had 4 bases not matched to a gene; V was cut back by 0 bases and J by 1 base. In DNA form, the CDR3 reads TGCGCCAGCAGCTTGGGAGACAGGGGGTCCCAAGAGACCCAGTACTTC. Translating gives CASSLGDRGSQETQYF.

The CDR3 DNA reads as TGTGCCAGTAGCGGACTAGCGGCAACCTACGAGCAGTACTTC. The encoded protein is CASSGLAATYEQYF. The rearrangement uses TRBV19 and TRBJ2-7; TRBD2 matches 10 bases. The germline V gene encodes CDR1 LNHDA and CDR2 SQIVND (reference sequence). V gave up 6 bases and J gave up 2 bases; unmatched junction bases: 4. CDR3 length: 14 amino acids.

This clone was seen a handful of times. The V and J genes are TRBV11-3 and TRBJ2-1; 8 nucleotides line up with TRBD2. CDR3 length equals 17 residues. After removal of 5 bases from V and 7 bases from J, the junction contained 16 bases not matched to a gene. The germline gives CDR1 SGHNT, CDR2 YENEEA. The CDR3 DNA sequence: TGTGCCAGCAGCCCCGAGCTGACTAGCCCGGGGGGGAATGAGCAGTTCTTC. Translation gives CASSPELTSPGGNEQFF.

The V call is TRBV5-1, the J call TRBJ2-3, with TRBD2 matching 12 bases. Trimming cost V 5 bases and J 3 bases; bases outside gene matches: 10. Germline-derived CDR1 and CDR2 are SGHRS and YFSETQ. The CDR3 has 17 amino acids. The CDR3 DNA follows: TGCGCCAGCAGAGGCCCTAGCGGGAGGGCCGGGACAGATACGCAGTATTTT. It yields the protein CASRGPSGRAGTDTQYF.

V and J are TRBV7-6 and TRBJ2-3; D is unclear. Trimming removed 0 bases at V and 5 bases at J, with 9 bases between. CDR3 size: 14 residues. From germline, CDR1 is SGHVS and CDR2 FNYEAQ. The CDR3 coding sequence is TGTGCCAGCAGCTTAGCGGGCTCCGGAGATACGCAGTATTTT. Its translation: CASSLAGSGDTQYF.

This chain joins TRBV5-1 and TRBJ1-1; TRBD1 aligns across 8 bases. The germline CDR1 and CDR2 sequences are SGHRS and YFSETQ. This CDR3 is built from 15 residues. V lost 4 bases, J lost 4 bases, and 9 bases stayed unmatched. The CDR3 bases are TGCGCCAGCAGCCCGACTAGACAGGGGCGCACTGAAGCTTTCTTT. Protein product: CASSPTRQGRTEAFF.

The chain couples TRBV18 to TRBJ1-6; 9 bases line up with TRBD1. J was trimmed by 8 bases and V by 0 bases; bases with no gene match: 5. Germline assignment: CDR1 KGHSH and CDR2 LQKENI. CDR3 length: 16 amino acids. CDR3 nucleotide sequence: TGTGCCAGCTCACCACCTGGGACAGGGAGGGATTCACCCCTCCACTTT. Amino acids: CASSPPGTGRDSPLHF.

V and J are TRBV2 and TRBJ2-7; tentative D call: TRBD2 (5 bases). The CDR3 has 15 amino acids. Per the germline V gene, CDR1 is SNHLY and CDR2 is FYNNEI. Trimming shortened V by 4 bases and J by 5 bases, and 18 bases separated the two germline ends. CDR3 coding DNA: TGTGCCAGCAGTGCGGAGGCGGGTCCCTTCGACGAGCAGTACTTC. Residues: CASSAEAGPFDEQYF.